The entry below describes one T cell receptor (beta chain). This clonotype was found a few times. Its target antigen remains unknown. No much larger clone exists at a distance of one base, and base qualities are not known. The data were obtained in a study of T cell repertoires in cytomegalovirus infection (dated by TCRdb to the late 2010s). Concerning the study at large: Donor HLA type was relevant to the analysis, because carriage of CMV infection together with the matching HLA type was indicated by public TCR beta signatures. Summary of the overall study and its limitations: In both this cohort and an independent cohort of more than 350 donors, the cumulative frequency of public TCR beta family members distinguished carriers of CMV infection plus the relevant HLA type. The ex vivo response was dominated by HLA-C-restricted CMV-specific TCR beta clonotypes, which also provided the single most frequent clonotype in two of eight donors.

V gives up 6 bases and J gives up 5 bases, and the segment between their germline ends measures 16 bases. The germline V gene provides CDR1 MNHNS and CDR2 SASEGT. From the cysteine up to the phenylalanine, the CDR3 has a length of 14 residues. CDR3 DNA is the only sequence kept; it has 42 bases, read in frame from the first base. Sequenced using an Illumina HiSeq 1500. TCRdb redid the processing of the public reads, applying fastp at Q25 and MiXCR, and retained in-frame beta chains. Identical CDR3 proteins give one entry, which carries the most common genes and DNA. This sample gives 680,000 or so distinct CDR3 sequences in total; 35% of them show up just once. 2.5% to 3% of the sample lies in the top ten.

Sequenced: PBMCs. This sequence originates from a human donor in good health (CMV status not recorded). Some clones in this sample may be carry-over from other donors' samples. This sequence uses TRBV6-1 and TRBJ1-2; D gene: possibly TRBD1, on 5 matching bases. The CDR3 is CASRELTDYYGYTF. The sequence in DNA is TGTGCCAGCAGGGAATTGACAGATTATTATGGCTACACCTTC.